This T cell receptor beta chain was observed in a study of T-cell reconstitution after alpha-beta-depleted transplantation in children. Preparing the TCRbeta library involved the use of unique molecular identifiers. Via MiXCR, TCRdb re-called the PCR reads, giving one row per CDR3 protein. The data hold about 300,000 distinct CDR3 sequences, with around 10% observed a single time. The sample holds many counts of this clonotype. The TCR was taken from a boy under three years old with acute myeloid leukemia, due to receive a stem cell transplant. Source: PBMCs, taken before TCRalphabeta/CD19-depleted stem cell transplant.

DNA of the CDR3: TGCGCCAGCAGCCAAGACCTAGGTAGGCGGGATACGCAGTATTTT. This gives the protein CASSQDLGRRDTQYF. V gene TRBV4-1 combines with J gene TRBJ2-3; D gene unclear. The CDR3 spans 15 residues. V lost 0 bases and J 6 bases, leaving 13 bases between the germline ends. Germline loops: CDR1 MGHRA, CDR2 YSYEKL.